One and the same sample provided the 2 T cell receptor beta chains below, sequenced in a study of Ad26.COV2.S vaccination and SARS-CoV-2 variants. The method was immunoSEQ multiplex PCR; TCRdb's version includes in-frame clones alone and lacks a portion of them. Of some 350,000 clones in the sample, about 90% were seen once. The sample in question was peripheral blood, obtained after recovery from COVID-19. The receptor set was obtained from a human donor who had recovered from COVID-19.

J is TRBJ2-5 and V is TRBV18; no clear D. The CDR3 is 15 amino acids. CDR1 is KGHSH, CDR2 LQKENI, per germline. Trimming removed 3 bases from V and 2 bases from J, with 13 bases in between. The chain's CDR3 is CASSPRLAEQETQYF. CDR3 DNA sequence: TGTGCCAGCTCACCCCGCCTGGCGGAGCAAGAGACCCAGTACTTC.

This clone has a single count. J is TRBJ2-1 and V is TRBV24-1, with D uncertain. CDR1 is KGHDR and CDR2 is SFDVKD in the germline V gene. V lost 2 bases and J lost 4, with 8 bases in between. This CDR3 has 14 residues. DNA for the CDR3: TGTGCCACCAGTGATTCCGGGCCATACAATGAGCAGTTCTTC. Translated: CATSDSGPYNEQFF.